This T cell receptor beta chain was retrieved from a study of blood T cell repertoires in COVID-19. Study-wide context: Samples taken during acute and convalescent COVID-19 were collected in the United States, Italy and Spain. Sources were T cells, B-cell-depleted T cells, or PBMCs; the material itself was cDNA or gDNA.

Under the authors' procedure: Estimation of nucleated cell counts was performed using reference gene primer amplification. Assay: immunoSEQ multiplex PCR; the TCRdb copy retains only in-frame clones and omits some. V and J calls and clone size follow that table, whereas D and trimming were derived from the DNA. This sample carries some 200,000 clones, approximately 94% of them seen once, and the ten largest clones take 0.76%. This clone appeared once. The V end was cut by 5 bases, the J end by 4 bases, with 11 bases between. Germline V gene data show CDR1 as SGHDN and CDR2 as FVKESK. The CDR3 loop spans 14 amino acids.

This chain links TRBV14 with TRBJ1-4; perhaps TRBD1 as D (6 bases). Sequenced sample: peripheral blood. The clonotype was recovered from a man aged 30 to 39 with COVID-19, enrolled during active disease. The CDR3 DNA reads as TGTGCCAGCAGCGATCGGACAGATAATGAAAAACTGTTTTTT. Its translation is CASSDRTDNEKLFF.